These 4 T cell receptor beta chains were all obtained from the same sample, sequenced in a study of T-cell memory formation after mild COVID-19. Using its own MiXCR run on the 5' RACE reads, TCRdb lists one record per CDR3 protein. The sample lists 350,000 or so distinct CDR3 sequences; roughly 13% were seen once. Sequencing was carried out using PBMCs or a T cell subset sorted from them (not recorded which). The receptor source for this set is a man aged 18 to 35 who had mild COVID-19 (a few samples of this study predate the infection). Cell type and time point are not known.

The chain combines TRBV29-1 with TRBJ2-1; D might be TRBD1 or TRBD2, each matching 6 bases. Per germline, CDR1 SQVTM and CDR2 ANQGSEA. This CDR3 has 13 amino acids. V was clipped by 4 bases and J by 4 bases, with 11 bases between them. The CDR3 sequence is CSVGRDTYNEQFF. The CDR3 DNA sequence: TGCAGCGTTGGGCGGGACACTTACAATGAGCAGTTCTTC.

Details on this clonotype: With a much larger clone just one base away, this may be a read error. The rearrangement joins TRBV6-2 or TRBV6-3 to TRBJ2-2; D tentatively fits TRBD1 or TRBD2 (5 bases each). The V gene's germline CDR1 is MNHEY and CDR2 SVGEGT. The CDR3 extends over 16 amino acids. The CDR3 DNA reads as TGTGACAGCAGTTACGCCGGGACCATGAACACCGGGGAGCTGTTTTTT. Protein: CDSSYAGTMNTGELFF.

This clonotype was counted between two and nine times. The rearrangement links TRBV4-2 to TRBJ1-1; 10 bases fit TRBD1. The CDR3 extends over 14 amino acids. The ends lost 7 bases at V and 2 bases at J; junction bases unmatched: 4. The germline gives CDR1 LGHNA, CDR2 YNFKEQ. For the CDR3, the DNA is TGTGCCAGCAACCGGGACAGGGGAAACACTGAAGCTTTCTTT. As protein: CASNRDRGNTEAFF.

This chain uses TRBV7-9 with TRBJ2-1; 9 bases match TRBD1. V gave up 5 bases and J gave up 5 bases; unmatched junction bases: 1. The CDR3 consists of 13 residues. In germline, CDR1 is SEHNR, CDR2 FQNEAQ (reference sequence). The CDR3 spells CASSGQGHNEQFF. CDR3 nucleotides: TGTGCCAGCAGCGGACAGGGGCACAATGAGCAGTTCTTC. Filled out from reference TRBV7-9 and TRBJ2-1, the complete variable domain reads DTGVSQNPRHKITKRGQNVTFRCDPISEHNRLYWYRQTLGQGPEFLTYFQNEAQLEKSRLLSDRFSAERPKGSFSTLEIQRTEQGDSAMYLCASSGQGHNEQFFGPGTRLTVL.